Shown below are 17 T cell receptor beta chains from a single sample sequenced in a study of cytomegalovirus exposure and HLA in healthy donors. Vbeta (60) and Jbeta (13) primers were used in the PCR. Assay used: immunoSEQ multiplex PCR; TCRdb lists only in-frame clones, some missing. The data show 130,000 or so clones, and the top ten clones hold around 1.5%. Sequenced input: PBMCs. The receptors here all came from a woman aged 40 to 50 in good health and CMV-seronegative.

This chain joins TRBV11-2 and TRBJ2-1, with 15 bases identical to TRBD2. Looked up from germline, CDR1 is SGHAT and CDR2 is FQNNGV. V lost 7 bases, J lost 4 bases, and 8 bases stayed unmatched. This CDR3 has 17 amino acids. CDR3 loop: CASTRGLAGGRYNEQFF. For the CDR3, the DNA is TGTGCCAGCACCAGGGGACTAGCGGGGGGTAGATACAATGAGCAGTTCTTC.

The V and J genes are TRBV15 and TRBJ2-1; a possible D gene is TRBD2 (6 bases). This CDR3 is built from 13 residues. Germline values: CDR1 LNHNV, CDR2 YYDKDF (reference sequence). V lost 0 bases, J lost 8 bases, and 8 bases lay in between. The CDR3 region has the DNA TGTGCCACCAGCAGAGAACCGGGAGATGAGCAGTTCTTC. The encoded protein is CATSREPGDEQFF.

The rearrangement uses TRBV6-5 and TRBJ1-2, with TRBD1 identical over 9 bases. V dropped 3 bases and J dropped 4; count of bases not matched to a gene: 6. CDR1 and CDR2 (germline): MNHEY, SVGAGI. This CDR3 region has 15 residues. The DNA for the CDR3 is TGTGCCAGCAGTTATACCGGGACAGGGCGCTATGGCTACACCTTC. Its protein product is CASSYTGTGRYGYTF.

The gene calls are TRBV11-3 and TRBJ2-7; possibly TRBD2 for D (6 bases). The V end lost 1 base, the J end lost 3 bases, and 10 bases lay between the germline ends. CDR1 is SGHNT, CDR2 YENEEA, per germline. The CDR3 spans 14 residues. In DNA, the CDR3 is TGTGCCAGCAGCTTAGGAGGTAGCGGCTACGAGCAGTACTTC. As protein: CASSLGGSGYEQYF. The full variable domain, rest sourced from reference TRBV11-3 and TRBJ2-7, is EAGVVQSPRYKIIEKKQPVAFWCNPISGHNTLYWYLQNLGQGPELLIRYENEEAVDDSQLPKDRFSAERLKGVDSTLKIQPAELGDSAVYLCASSLGGSGYEQYFGPGTRLTVT.

The V gene is TRBV14, the J gene TRBJ2-6; TRBD1 matches at 8 bases. CDR1 and CDR2 from the germline V gene are SGHDN and FVKESK. The CDR3 length is 20 residues. The V and J ends lost 7 bases and 4 bases, in that order; junction bases with no gene match: 21. The CDR3 DNA sequence: TGTGCCAGCATCACGGTTTGGGGCCAGGGGGCAGATTCAGGGGCCAACGTCCTGACTTTC. It yields the protein CASITVWGQGADSGANVLTF.

V usage is TRBV18 and J usage is TRBJ1-1, with 8 bases aligning to TRBD1. CDR1 is KGHSH and CDR2 is LQKENI in the germline V gene. J was trimmed by 4 bases and V by 7 bases; bases with no gene match: 8. This CDR3 comprises 14 residues. The CDR3 DNA follows: TGTGCCAGCTTAACTGACAGGGGCGGCACTGAAGCTTTCTTT. This sequence encodes CASLTDRGGTEAFF.

As DNA, the CDR3 is TGTGCCAGCAGCTTAGCGGGGGGCAACTCCTACGAGCAGTACGTC. Translated, it gives CASSLAGGNSYEQYV. This chain connects TRBV5-5 to TRBJ2-7; 9 bases are a match to TRBD2. CDR1 and CDR2 (germline): SGHKS, YYEKEE (reference sequence). The CDR3 length is 15 residues. The V segment lost 2 bases and the J segment 0 bases; nucleotides outside the gene matches: 3.

The chain carries TRBV2 and TRBJ2-3; D call uncertain. Trimming removed 10 bases at V and 4 bases at J, with 15 bases between. This CDR3 is built from 13 residues. CDR1 is SNHLY, CDR2 FYNNEI, per germline. CDR3 coding DNA: TGTGCCAACAGAGGTAACGGAGCAGATACGCAGTATTTT. Translation: CANRGNGADTQYF.

The gene calls are TRBV6-1 and TRBJ1-1, with 7 bases matching TRBD1. CDR3 length: 13 amino acids. CDR1 and CDR2 from the germline V gene are MNHNS and SASEGT. The trim removed 5 bases at V and 1 base at J, leaving 1 base unmatched. CDR3 sequence: CASSRQGNTEAFF. The CDR3 coding sequence is TGTGCCAGCAGTCGACAGGGGAACACTGAAGCTTTCTTT.

The chain carries TRBV6-4 and TRBJ2-3; 8 bases match TRBD2. Germline V CDR1 and CDR2: MRHNA, SNTAGT. The CDR3 extends over 14 amino acids. Unmatched junction bases numbered 2, after V lost 2 bases and J lost 4 bases. The CDR3, as DNA: TGTGCCAGCAGTGACCGGGGGGGTTCAGATACGCAGTATTTT. Translating it yields CASSDRGGSDTQYF.

V usage is TRBV19 and J usage is TRBJ1-2; possible D gene TRBD1, 6 bases. The CDR3 extends over 12 amino acids. Trimming removed 8 bases at V and 8 bases at J, with 15 bases between. Germline CDR1 is LNHDA and CDR2 is SQIVND (reference sequence). The DNA for the CDR3 is TGTGCCAGTGGACAGTACAACAAGGGCTACACCTTC. It translates to CASGQYNKGYTF.

V gene TRBV25-1 combines with J gene TRBJ1-1; no clear D. There are 15 residues in the CDR3. CDR1 and CDR2 from the germline V gene are MGHDK and SYGVNS. Trimming took off 4 bases at V and 1 base at J, with 13 bases between the two ends. CDR3 protein: CASSAPRARNTEAFF. CDR3 DNA sequence: TGTGCCAGCAGTGCCCCGAGGGCCCGGAACACTGAAGCTTTCTTT.

V and J are TRBV28 and TRBJ2-2, with 8 bases fitting TRBD2. V lost 3 bases, J lost 6 bases, and 3 bases stayed unmatched. CDR1 and CDR2 (germline): MDHEN, SYDVKM. The CDR3 sequence is 14 residues long. The CDR3 bases are TGTGCCAGCAGTTTGTATAGCGGGGCCGGGGAGCTGTTTTTT. Its translation: CASSLYSGAGELFF. Variable domain in full (rest from reference TRBV28 and TRBJ2-2): DVKVTQSSRYLVKRTGEKVFLECVQDMDHENMFWYRQDPGLGLRLIYFSYDVKMKEKGDIPEGYSVSREKKERFSLILESASTNQTSMYLCASSLYSGAGELFFGEGSRLTVL.

V usage is TRBV6-1 and J usage is TRBJ1-1; 7 positions match TRBD1. Germline loops: CDR1 MNHNS, CDR2 SASEGT. The CDR3 runs 14 residues. The junction had 8 bases not matched to a gene; V was cut back by 5 bases and J by 5 bases. CDR3 region: CASSTPGGRTEAFF. The CDR3 DNA follows: TGTGCCAGCAGTACCCCAGGGGGAAGAACTGAAGCTTTCTTT.

V is TRBV11-2 and J is TRBJ2-3; 7 bases are a match to TRBD1. Germline CDR1 SGHAT, CDR2 FQNNGV. The CDR3 is 15 residues long. J gave up 3 bases and V 1 base, and 4 bases lay outside the gene matches. Here the CDR3 DNA reads TGTGCCAGCAGCTTAGTTACGGACAGGACAGATACGCAGTATTTT. Translation: CASSLVTDRTDTQYF.

The genes are TRBV6-5 and TRBJ1-2, with D possibly TRBD1 on 5 matching bases. The CDR3 length is 13 residues. Per the germline V gene, CDR1 is MNHEY and CDR2 is SVGAGI. Trimming pared 5 bases from V and 7 bases from J, leaving 14 bases between. The CDR3: CASSKLQGSGYTF. The DNA of the CDR3 is TGTGCCAGCAGTAAACTCCAGGGCTCTGGCTACACCTTC.

As DNA, the CDR3 is TGTGCCACCGACTTAAGGAGGCAGTACGTC. This translates into CATDLRRQYV. V is TRBV6-1 and J is TRBJ2-7; D remains ambiguous. The ends were cut back, 10 bases at V and 9 bases at J, with 13 bases in the middle. Per germline, CDR1 MNHNS and CDR2 SASEGT. The CDR3 loop spans 10 amino acids.